The text below deals with one T cell receptor (beta chain). This table comes from immunoSEQ multiplex PCR, and its TCRdb copy is limited to in-frame clones, with some not included. The sample carries about 47,000 clones, 70% to 90% recorded once. This CDR3 is 15 amino acids long. CDR1 is MNHEY, CDR2 SMNVEV, per germline (reference sequence). Trimming took off 7 bases at V and 4 bases at J, with 19 bases between the two ends. The data were obtained in a study of T cell changes during pregnancy in multiple sclerosis. This clonotype was obtained from a female donor with multiple sclerosis, enrolled in a pregnancy study. The V and J genes are TRBV27 and TRBJ2-5; D gene unclear. Source: peripheral blood, taken in the first trimester of pregnancy. CDR3: CASTPTARQVETQYF. Here the CDR3 DNA reads TGTGCCAGCACACCGACCGCTCGGCAGGTAGAGACCCAGTACTTC.